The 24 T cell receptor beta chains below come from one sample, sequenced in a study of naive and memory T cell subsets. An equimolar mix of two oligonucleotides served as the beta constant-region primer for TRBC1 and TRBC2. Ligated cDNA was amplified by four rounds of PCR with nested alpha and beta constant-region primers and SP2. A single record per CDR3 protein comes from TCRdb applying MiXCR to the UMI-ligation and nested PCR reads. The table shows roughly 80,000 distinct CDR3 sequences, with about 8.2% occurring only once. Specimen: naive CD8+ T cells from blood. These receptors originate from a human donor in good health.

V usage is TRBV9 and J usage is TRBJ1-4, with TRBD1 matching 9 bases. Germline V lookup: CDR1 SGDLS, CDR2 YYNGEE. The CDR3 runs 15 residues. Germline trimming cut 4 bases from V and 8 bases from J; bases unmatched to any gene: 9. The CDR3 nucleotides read TGTGCCAGCAGCACCTCCGGGACAGGGATAGAAAAACTGTTTTTT. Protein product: CASSTSGTGIEKLFF. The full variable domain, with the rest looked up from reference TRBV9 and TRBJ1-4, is DSGVTQTPKHLITATGQRVTLRCSPRSGDLSVYWYQQSLDQGLQFLIQYYNGEERAKGNILERFSAQQFPDLHSELNLSSLELGDSALYFCASSTSGTGIEKLFFGSGTQLSVL.

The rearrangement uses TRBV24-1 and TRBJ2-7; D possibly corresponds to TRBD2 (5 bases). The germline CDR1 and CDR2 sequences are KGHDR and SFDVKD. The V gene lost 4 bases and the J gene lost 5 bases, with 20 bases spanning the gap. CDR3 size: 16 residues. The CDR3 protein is CATSDSNEGWGHEQYF. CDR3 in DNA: TGTGCCACCAGTGACTCTAACGAGGGATGGGGTCACGAGCAGTACTTC.

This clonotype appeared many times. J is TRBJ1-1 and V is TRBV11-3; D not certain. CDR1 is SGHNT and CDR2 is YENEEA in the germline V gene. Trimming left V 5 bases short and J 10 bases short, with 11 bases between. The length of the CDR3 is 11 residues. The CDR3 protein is CASSLIEGAFF. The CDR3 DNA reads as TGTGCCAGCAGCCTAATAGAGGGAGCTTTCTTT.

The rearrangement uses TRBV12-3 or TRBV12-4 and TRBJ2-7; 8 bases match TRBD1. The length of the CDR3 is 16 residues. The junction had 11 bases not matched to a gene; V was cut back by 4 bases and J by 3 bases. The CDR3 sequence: CASSSPVGQGNYEQYF. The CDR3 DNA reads TGTGCCAGCAGTTCCCCCGTCGGACAGGGCAACTACGAGCAGTACTTC.

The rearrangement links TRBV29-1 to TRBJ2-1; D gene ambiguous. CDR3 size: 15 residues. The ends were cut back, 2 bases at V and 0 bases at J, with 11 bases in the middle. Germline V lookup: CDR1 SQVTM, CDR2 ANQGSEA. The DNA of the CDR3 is TGCAGCGTTGAAAGCTGGGCCGACTCCTACAATGAGCAGTTCTTC. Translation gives CSVESWADSYNEQFF.

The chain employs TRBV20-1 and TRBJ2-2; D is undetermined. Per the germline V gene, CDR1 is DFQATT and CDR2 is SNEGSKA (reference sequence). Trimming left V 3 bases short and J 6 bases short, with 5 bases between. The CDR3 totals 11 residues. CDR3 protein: CSASISGELFF. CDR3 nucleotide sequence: TGCAGTGCTAGTATCTCCGGGGAGCTGTTTTTT.

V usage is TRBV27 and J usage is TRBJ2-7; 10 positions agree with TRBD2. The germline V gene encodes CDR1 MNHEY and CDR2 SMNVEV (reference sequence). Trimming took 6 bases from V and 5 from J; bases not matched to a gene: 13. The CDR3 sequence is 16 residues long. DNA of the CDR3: TGTGCCAGCAGCCTATCCCAAAGCGGGAGGGTAGACGAGCAGTACTTC. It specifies CASSLSQSGRVDEQYF.

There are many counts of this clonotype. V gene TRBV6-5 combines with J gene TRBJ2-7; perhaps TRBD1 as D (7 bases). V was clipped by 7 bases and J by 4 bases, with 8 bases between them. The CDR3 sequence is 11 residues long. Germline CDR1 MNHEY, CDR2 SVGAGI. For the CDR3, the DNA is TGTGCCAGCACAGGGGGGTACGAGCAGTACTTC. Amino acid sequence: CASTGGYEQYF.

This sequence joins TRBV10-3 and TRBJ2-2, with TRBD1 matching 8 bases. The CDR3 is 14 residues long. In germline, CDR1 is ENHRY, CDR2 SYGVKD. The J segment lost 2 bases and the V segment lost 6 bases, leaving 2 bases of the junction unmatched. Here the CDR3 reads CAISRGLNTGELFF. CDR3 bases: TGTGCCATCAGCAGGGGGCTTAACACCGGGGAGCTGTTTTTT.

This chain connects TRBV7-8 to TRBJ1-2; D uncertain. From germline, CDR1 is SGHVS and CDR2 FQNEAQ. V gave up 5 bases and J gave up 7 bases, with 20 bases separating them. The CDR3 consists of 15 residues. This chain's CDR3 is CASSPINDRIRGYTF. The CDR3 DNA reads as TGTGCCAGCAGCCCTATCAATGATAGGATACGTGGCTACACCTTC.

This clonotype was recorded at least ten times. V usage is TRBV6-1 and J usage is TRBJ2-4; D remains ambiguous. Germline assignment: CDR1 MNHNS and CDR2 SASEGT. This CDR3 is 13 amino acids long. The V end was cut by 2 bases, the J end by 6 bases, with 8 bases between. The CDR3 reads CASSETRTNIQYF. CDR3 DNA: TGTGCCAGCAGTGAAACCAGGACAAACATTCAGTACTTC.

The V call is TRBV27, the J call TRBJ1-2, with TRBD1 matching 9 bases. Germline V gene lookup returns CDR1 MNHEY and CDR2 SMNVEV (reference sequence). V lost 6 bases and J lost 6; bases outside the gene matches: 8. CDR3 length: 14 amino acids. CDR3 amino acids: CASSQARDRDGYTF. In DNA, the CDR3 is TGTGCCAGCAGCCAAGCCCGGGACAGGGATGGCTACACCTTC.

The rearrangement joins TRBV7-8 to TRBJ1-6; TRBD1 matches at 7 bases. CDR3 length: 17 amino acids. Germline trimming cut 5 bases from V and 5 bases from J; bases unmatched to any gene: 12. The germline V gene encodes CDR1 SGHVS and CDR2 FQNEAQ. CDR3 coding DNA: TGTGCCAGCAGCCGGGGCCCAAGACAGGGCGATAATTCACCCCTCCACTTT. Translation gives CASSRGPRQGDNSPLHF.

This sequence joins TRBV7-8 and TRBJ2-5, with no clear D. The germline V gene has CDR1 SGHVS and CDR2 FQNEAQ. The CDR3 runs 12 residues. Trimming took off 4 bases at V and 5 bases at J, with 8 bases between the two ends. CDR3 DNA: TGTGCCAGCAGCTGTCTCGAGGAGACCCAGTACTTC. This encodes CASSCLEETQYF.

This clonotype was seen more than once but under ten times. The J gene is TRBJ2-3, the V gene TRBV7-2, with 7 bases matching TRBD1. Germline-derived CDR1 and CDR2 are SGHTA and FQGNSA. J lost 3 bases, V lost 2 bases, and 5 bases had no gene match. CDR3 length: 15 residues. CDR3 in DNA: TGTGCCAGCAGCTTATGGACAGGAGGAACAGATACGCAGTATTTT. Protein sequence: CASSLWTGGTDTQYF.

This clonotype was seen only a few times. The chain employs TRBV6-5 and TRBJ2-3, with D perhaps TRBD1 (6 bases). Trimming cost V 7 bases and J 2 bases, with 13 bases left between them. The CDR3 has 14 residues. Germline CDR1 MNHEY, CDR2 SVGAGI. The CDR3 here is CASTGDPTTDTQYF. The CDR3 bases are TGTGCCAGCACAGGGGACCCTACCACAGATACGCAGTATTTT.

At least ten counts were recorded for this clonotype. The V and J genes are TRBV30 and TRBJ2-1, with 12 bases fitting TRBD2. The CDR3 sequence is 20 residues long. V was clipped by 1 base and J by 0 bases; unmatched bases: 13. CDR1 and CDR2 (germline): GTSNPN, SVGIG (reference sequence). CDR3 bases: TGTGCCTGGAGTGGGGTATCGGGACTAGCGGGTAGTGTCTCCTACAATGAGCAGTTCTTC. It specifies CAWSGVSGLAGSVSYNEQFF.

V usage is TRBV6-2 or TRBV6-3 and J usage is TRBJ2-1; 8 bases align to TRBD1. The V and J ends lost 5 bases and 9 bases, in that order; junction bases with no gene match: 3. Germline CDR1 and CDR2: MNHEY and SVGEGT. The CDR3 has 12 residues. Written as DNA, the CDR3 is TGTGCCAGCAGTCTCACAGGGGGTGAGCAGTTCTTC. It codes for CASSLTGGEQFF.

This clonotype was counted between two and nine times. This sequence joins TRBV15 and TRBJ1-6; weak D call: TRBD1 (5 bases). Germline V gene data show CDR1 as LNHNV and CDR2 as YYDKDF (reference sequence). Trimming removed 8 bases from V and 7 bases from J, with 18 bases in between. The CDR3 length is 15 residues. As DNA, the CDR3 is TGTGCCACCGTTCAGGGTTTCGCGGAAAATTCACCCCTCCACTTT. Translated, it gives CATVQGFAENSPLHF.

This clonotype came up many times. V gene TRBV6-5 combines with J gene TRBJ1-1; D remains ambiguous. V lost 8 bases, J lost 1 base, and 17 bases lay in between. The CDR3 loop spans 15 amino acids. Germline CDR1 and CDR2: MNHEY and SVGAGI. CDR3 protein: CASHRELRTNTEAFF. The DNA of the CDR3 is TGTGCCAGCCACCGCGAGCTTCGGACGAACACTGAAGCTTTCTTT.

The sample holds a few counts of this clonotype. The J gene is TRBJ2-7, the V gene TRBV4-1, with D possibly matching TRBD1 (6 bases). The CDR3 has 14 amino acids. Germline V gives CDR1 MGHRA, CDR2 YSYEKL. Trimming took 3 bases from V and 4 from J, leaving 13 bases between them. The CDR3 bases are TGCGCCAGCAGCCAGACAGGTTCTGGGTACGAGCAGTACTTC. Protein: CASSQTGSGYEQYF.

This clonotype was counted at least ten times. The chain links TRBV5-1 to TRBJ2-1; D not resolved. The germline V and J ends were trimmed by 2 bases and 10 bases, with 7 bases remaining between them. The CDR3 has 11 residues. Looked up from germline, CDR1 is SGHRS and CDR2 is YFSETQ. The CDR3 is CASSFAGEQFF. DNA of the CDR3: TGCGCCAGCAGCTTCGCTGGGGAGCAGTTCTTC.

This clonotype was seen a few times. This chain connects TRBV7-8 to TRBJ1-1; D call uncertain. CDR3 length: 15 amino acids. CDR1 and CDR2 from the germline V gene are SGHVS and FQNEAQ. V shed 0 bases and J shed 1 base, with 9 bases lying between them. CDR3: CASSLAYGTNTEAFF. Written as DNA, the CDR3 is TGTGCCAGCAGCTTAGCGTACGGCACGAACACTGAAGCTTTCTTT.

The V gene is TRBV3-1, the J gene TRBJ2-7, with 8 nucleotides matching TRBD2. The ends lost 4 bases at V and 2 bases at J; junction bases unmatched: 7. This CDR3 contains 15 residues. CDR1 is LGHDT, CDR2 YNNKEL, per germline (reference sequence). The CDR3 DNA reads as TGTGCCAGCAGCCGTTTCACTAGCGGACCCTACGAGCAGTACTTC. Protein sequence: CASSRFTSGPYEQYF.